The 32 T cell receptor beta chains listed next were all sequenced from one sample in a study of blood T cells in healthy people across ages. Next came a second PCR, run for roughly 6 to 11 cycles, which used a sample-barcoded 5' primer along with a J-beta primer mix. Each CDR3 protein gets one entry after TCRdb re-called the 5' RACE reads with MiXCR. The profile shows hundreds of thousands of distinct CDR3 sequences, around half of them singletons. Sequenced: blood. The origin of the receptors is a woman aged 60-75 years in good health.

The CDR3 sequence is CASSLDPGGQPQHF. The CDR3 DNA is TGCGCCAGCAGCCTTGACCCAGGGGGCCAGCCCCAGCATTTT. The V call is TRBV5-1, the J call TRBJ1-5, with 8 bases fitting TRBD1. The CDR3 runs 14 residues. CDR1 is SGHRS and CDR2 is YFSETQ in the germline V gene. The V and J ends lost 4 bases and 7 bases, in that order; junction bases with no gene match: 7.

This chain joins TRBV4-2 and TRBJ2-1; 8 bases fit TRBD2. CDR3 length equals 16 residues. Germline loops: CDR1 LGHNA, CDR2 YNFKEQ. The V segment lost 4 bases and the J segment 0 bases; nucleotides outside the gene matches: 5. The CDR3, as DNA: TGTGCCAGCAGCCCGGCTAGCGGGTCCTCCTACAATGAGCAGTTCTTC. It translates to CASSPASGSSYNEQFF.

V gene TRBV18 combines with J gene TRBJ1-2; D remains ambiguous. The CDR3 loop spans 15 amino acids. CDR1 is KGHSH, CDR2 LQKENI, per germline. V dropped 3 bases and J dropped 3 bases, with 14 bases sitting between them. The CDR3 coding sequence is TGTGCCAGCTCACCCCTCCCCACCGCGGACTATGGCTACACCTTC. Translated, it gives CASSPLPTADYGYTF.

This clonotype was seen a single time. The genes are TRBV6-5 and TRBJ2-1; TRBD2 matches 7 bases. The CDR3 sequence is 15 residues long. V lost 0 bases to trimming and J lost 5 bases; unmatched junction nucleotides: 4. Germline V CDR1 and CDR2: MNHEY, SVGAGI. The DNA of the CDR3 is TGTGCCAGCAGTTACTCGGGGGGGTCCGACAATGAGCAGTTCTTC. Protein: CASSYSGGSDNEQFF.

The genes are TRBV3-1 and TRBJ1-2; perhaps TRBD1 as D (6 bases). Germline CDR1 reads LGHDT; CDR2 reads YNNKEL (reference sequence). The V end was cut by 4 bases, the J end by 7 bases, with 16 bases between. The CDR3 has 14 amino acids. In DNA form, the CDR3 reads TGTGCCAGCAGCCCGAGGGGGTTTCGGATTGGCTACACCTTC. It yields the protein CASSPRGFRIGYTF.

This clonotype was counted ten times or more. This sequence joins TRBV29-1 and TRBJ2-5; 10 bases align to TRBD1. This CDR3 contains 13 residues. The germline gives CDR1 SQVTM, CDR2 ANQGSEA. The V and J ends lost 7 bases and 4 bases, in that order; junction bases with no gene match: 6. This chain's CDR3 is CSGATGGLETQYF. The CDR3, as DNA: TGCAGCGGGGCGACAGGGGGCTTAGAGACCCAGTACTTC.

The rearrangement links TRBV2 to TRBJ2-3, with 12 positions matching TRBD2. Per the germline V gene, CDR1 is SNHLY and CDR2 is FYNNEI. V shed 4 bases, J shed 3 bases, and the junction held 5 bases outside the gene matches. The CDR3 loop spans 16 amino acids. The CDR3 spells CASSGTSGIGTDTQYF. CDR3 nucleotides: TGTGCCAGCAGTGGGACTAGCGGGATAGGAACAGATACGCAGTATTTT.

This clonotype has more than one count but fewer than ten. The chain has TRBV7-3 and TRBJ2-7; D tentatively reads TRBD1 or TRBD2 (6 bases each). The CDR3 sequence is 16 residues long. From germline, CDR1 is SGHTA and CDR2 FQGTGA. The V end lost 6 bases, the J end lost 0 bases, and 18 bases lay between the germline ends. The CDR3 region has the DNA TGTGCCAGCAGTCGCTTCCATGGAGGGGGCTCCTACGAGCAGTACTTC. Protein sequence: CASSRFHGGGSYEQYF. Full variable domain (rest looked up from reference TRBV7-3 and TRBJ2-7): GAGVSQTPSNKVTEKGKYVELRCDPISGHTALYWYRQSLGQGPEFLIYFQGTGAADDSGLPNDRFFAVRPEGSVSTLKIQRTERGDSAVYLCASSRFHGGGSYEQYFGPGTRLTVT.

This chain joins TRBV3-1 and TRBJ1-1; weak D call: TRBD1 (5 bases). Germline V gene data show CDR1 as LGHDT and CDR2 as YNNKEL (reference sequence). The ends were cut back, 1 base at V and 0 bases at J, with 6 bases in the middle. The CDR3 has 14 amino acids. CDR3 bases: TGTGCCAGCAGCCAAGGGGACCTGAACACTGAAGCTTTCTTT. It encodes CASSQGDLNTEAFF.

This clonotype occurred many times. The V call is TRBV7-2, the J call TRBJ2-1; 13 nucleotides align to TRBD2. V gave up 5 bases and J gave up 5 bases; unmatched junction bases: 0. The V gene's germline CDR1 is SGHTA and CDR2 FQGNSA. The CDR3 is 14 amino acids. CDR3 protein: CASSGLAGDNEQFF. As DNA, the CDR3 is TGTGCCAGCAGCGGACTAGCGGGGGACAATGAGCAGTTCTTC.

Only one count was recorded for this clonotype. The J gene is TRBJ2-6, the V gene TRBV29-1; the D gene is possibly TRBD1 (5 bases). The CDR3 is 16 residues long. The V end lost 5 bases, the J end lost 0 bases, and 14 bases lay between the germline ends. Germline V lookup: CDR1 SQVTM, CDR2 ANQGSEA. The CDR3 DNA reads TGCAGCGTTCCCCGCCCAGGGCTCTCTGGGGCCAACGTCCTGACTTTC. This sequence encodes CSVPRPGLSGANVLTF.

The V call is TRBV12-3 or TRBV12-4, the J call TRBJ2-3; 8 bases are shared with TRBD1. The CDR3 is 13 residues long. The trim removed 10 bases at V and 4 bases at J, leaving 7 bases unmatched. The CDR3 DNA is TGTGCCACCGCGACAGGGGTCGCAGATACGCAGTATTTT. As protein: CATATGVADTQYF.

V gene TRBV20-1 combines with J gene TRBJ2-7; D gene ambiguous. CDR1 DFQATT and CDR2 SNEGSKA come from the germline V gene (reference sequence). The CDR3 is 15 amino acids. Trimming took off 5 bases at V and 7 bases at J, with 24 bases between the two ends. The CDR3 bases are TGCAGTGCTCCACTTTTACAGAGCATGCGTATAGAGCAGTACTTC. Translated, it gives CSAPLLQSMRIEQYF.

V gene TRBV5-1 combines with J gene TRBJ2-3, with D perhaps matching TRBD2 (5 bases). V was trimmed by 4 bases and J by 2 bases, leaving 11 bases between them. The CDR3 runs 14 residues. From germline, CDR1 is SGHRS and CDR2 YFSETQ. The CDR3 coding sequence is TGCGCCAGCAGCAGTACCGGGAACACAGATACGCAGTATTTT. This sequence encodes CASSSTGNTDTQYF.

J is TRBJ2-7 and V is TRBV7-9; the D gene could be TRBD1 or TRBD2 (5 bases each). Germline V CDR1 and CDR2: SEHNR, FQNEAQ (reference sequence). Trimming shortened V by 5 bases and J by 3 bases, and 11 bases separated the two germline ends. The CDR3 has 13 amino acids. The CDR3 reads CASSLNGGYEQYF. Here the CDR3 DNA reads TGTGCCAGCAGCCTTAATGGGGGCTACGAGCAGTACTTC.

J is TRBJ2-1 and V is TRBV15; 8 bases agree with TRBD2. The CDR3 contains 17 residues. Per germline, CDR1 LNHNV and CDR2 YYDKDF (reference sequence). J gave up 8 bases and V 1 base, and 13 bases lay outside the gene matches. Written as DNA, the CDR3 is TGTGCCACCAGCAGAGGAGCGGGGGTGTTCCCCGTAGATGAGCAGTTCTTC. It is translated as CATSRGAGVFPVDEQFF.

Points on this clonotype: One end of the junction varies from germline; a read error may be responsible. This chain links TRBV7-2 with TRBJ1-1; D unresolved. Germline CDR1 reads SGHTA; CDR2 reads FQGNSA. The CDR3 consists of 14 residues. The CDR3 DNA reads as TGTGCCAGCAGCGTAGCCGGGGAGTCCACTGAAGCTTTCTTT. Its protein is CASSVAGESTEAFF.

This rearrangement joins TRBV12-3 or TRBV12-4 to TRBJ2-1; 8 bases align to TRBD2. Germline trimming cut 6 bases from V and 5 bases from J; bases unmatched to any gene: 12. The CDR3 sequence is 16 residues long. The CDR3 DNA sequence: TGTGCCAGCAGGTCACCGGGACTAGTGGGGAACAATGAGCAGTTCTTC. Translated, it gives CASRSPGLVGNNEQFF.

The rearrangement uses TRBV20-1 and TRBJ2-1; 11 bases line up with TRBD2. With V trimmed by 2 bases and J by 6 bases, 6 bases remained unmatched. CDR1 is DFQATT, CDR2 SNEGSKA, per germline (reference sequence). The CDR3 has 15 amino acids. CDR3 sequence reads: CSARRGLAEINEQFF. CDR3 nucleotide sequence: TGCAGTGCTAGACGGGGACTAGCGGAAATCAATGAGCAGTTCTTC.

A few counts support this clonotype. V is TRBV3-1 and J is TRBJ1-2, with D perhaps TRBD1 (6 bases). V was trimmed by 4 bases and J by 7 bases, leaving 13 bases between them. The CDR3 sequence is 13 residues long. Looked up from germline, CDR1 is LGHDT and CDR2 is YNNKEL (reference sequence). Here the CDR3 reads CASSPYRDRGYTF. The CDR3 DNA reads as TGTGCCAGCAGCCCATACAGGGATCGTGGCTACACCTTC.

The chain employs TRBV7-2 and TRBJ1-2; maybe TRBD1 (6 bases). V lost 4 bases, J lost 6 bases, and 12 bases lay in between. Germline loops: CDR1 SGHTA, CDR2 FQGNSA. This CDR3 is built from 13 residues. The CDR3 sequence: CASSSGQNNGYTF. In DNA form, the CDR3 reads TGTGCCAGCAGCTCCGGACAGAACAATGGCTACACCTTC. Looking up the rest from reference TRBV7-2 and TRBJ1-2 gives the full variable domain: GAGVSQSPSNKVTEKGKDVELRCDPISGHTALYWYRQSLGQGLEFLIYFQGNSAPDKSGLPSDRFSAERTGGSVSTLTIQRTQQEDSAVYLCASSSGQNNGYTFGSGTRLTVV.

The rearrangement uses TRBV10-3 and TRBJ2-7, with TRBD1 matching over 8 bases. CDR3 length equals 12 residues. Germline CDR1 is ENHRY and CDR2 is SYGVKD. After removal of 5 bases from V and 6 bases from J, the junction contained 3 bases not matched to a gene. The chain's CDR3 is CAISWGTGEQYF. The CDR3 bases are TGTGCCATCAGTTGGGGGACAGGCGAGCAGTACTTC.

This rearrangement joins TRBV12-3 or TRBV12-4 to TRBJ1-2; TRBD1 matches at 7 bases. This CDR3 is 13 amino acids long. The V gene end was trimmed by 6 bases and the J gene end by 3 bases; junction bases not matched to a gene: 4. CDR3 sequence: CASREGQDYGYTF. CDR3 bases: TGTGCCAGCAGGGAAGGACAGGACTATGGCTACACCTTC.

The V and J genes are TRBV5-1 and TRBJ2-1; D may be TRBD2 (7 bases). The CDR3 has 14 residues. Germline CDR1 SGHRS, CDR2 YFSETQ. Trimming left V 3 bases short and J 8 bases short, with 15 bases between. The CDR3 protein is CASSSGGPADEQFF. As DNA, the CDR3 is TGCGCCAGCAGCTCCGGGGGGCCAGCAGATGAGCAGTTCTTC.

The chain has TRBV2 and TRBJ2-1; 10 nucleotides agree with TRBD2. Unmatched junction bases numbered 9, after V lost 8 bases and J lost 8 bases. Germline loops: CDR1 SNHLY, CDR2 FYNNEI. The CDR3 spans 14 residues. The CDR3 protein is CASLAGELGYEQFF. In DNA form, the CDR3 reads TGTGCCAGCCTAGCGGGAGAGCTGGGTTATGAGCAGTTCTTC.

The chain employs TRBV24-1 and TRBJ1-2; the match to TRBD1 covers 7 bases. V was pared by 2 bases and J by 6 bases, with 14 bases of the junction left unmatched. The length of the CDR3 is 17 residues. Germline V gene lookup returns CDR1 KGHDR and CDR2 SFDVKD. The CDR3 is CATSDWSVGQGDHGYTF. CDR3 DNA sequence: TGTGCCACCAGTGATTGGTCCGTGGGGCAGGGGGATCATGGCTACACCTTC.

V gene TRBV29-1 combines with J gene TRBJ2-1, with D possibly being TRBD1 (6 bases). CDR1 and CDR2 from the germline V gene are SQVTM and ANQGSEA. V was cut by 4 bases and J by 9 bases, with 13 bases left in between. The CDR3 is 12 amino acids. CDR3 protein: CSVVVTGIEQFF. As DNA, the CDR3 is TGCAGCGTTGTGGTCACAGGGATTGAGCAGTTCTTC.

The J gene is TRBJ2-3, the V gene TRBV7-3; 9 bases are a match to TRBD2. V trimming: 6 bases; J trimming: 0 bases; junction bases outside the gene matches: 4. The CDR3 length is 15 residues. From germline, CDR1 is SGHTA and CDR2 FQGTGA. CDR3 sequence (DNA): TGTGCCAGCAGATCGACTAGCGGAAGCACAGATACGCAGTATTTT. Protein sequence: CASRSTSGSTDTQYF.

The chain couples TRBV6-5 to TRBJ1-5; TRBD1 aligns across 8 bases. Germline V gene sequence: CDR1 MNHEY, CDR2 SVGAGI. The ends lost 6 bases at V and 6 bases at J; junction bases unmatched: 10. The CDR3 is 15 amino acids. CDR3 sequence reads: CASRPRTGISQPQHF. The CDR3 nucleotides are TGTGCCAGCAGGCCCAGGACAGGGATAAGTCAGCCCCAGCATTTT.

The rearrangement joins TRBV7-2 to TRBJ1-1; no reliable D call. V lost 1 base to trimming and J lost 1 base, with 10 bases between them. CDR1 and CDR2 from the germline V gene are SGHTA and FQGNSA. The CDR3 is 15 residues long. The CDR3 reads CASSLVDRPNTEAFF. DNA of the CDR3: TGTGCCAGCAGCTTAGTCGATAGGCCGAACACTGAAGCTTTCTTT.

In this sample, this clonotype turned up a few times. V and J are TRBV5-5 and TRBJ2-1; 7 nucleotides align to TRBD2. J gave up 6 bases and V 0 bases, and 3 bases lay outside the gene matches. The CDR3 spans 14 residues. In germline, CDR1 is SGHKS, CDR2 YYEKEE (reference sequence). The CDR3 DNA is TGTGCCAGCAGCTTGGTGGGGACTATCAATGAGCAGTTCTTC. Translating it yields CASSLVGTINEQFF.

This sequence joins TRBV7-9 and TRBJ2-6; D remains ambiguous. Per the germline V gene, CDR1 is SEHNR and CDR2 is FQNEAQ (reference sequence). CDR3 length: 15 amino acids. The V and J ends lost 6 bases and 1 base respectively, with 10 bases between them. The CDR3 DNA follows: TGTGCCAGCAGTCCACAGCATTCTGGGGCCAACGTCCTGACTTTC. Its translation is CASSPQHSGANVLTF. Supplemented by reference TRBV7-9 and TRBJ2-6, the full variable domain reads DTGVSQNPRHKITKRGQNVTFRCDPISEHNRLYWYRQTLGQGPEFLTYFQNEAQLEKSRLLSDRFSAERPKGSFSTLEIQRTEQGDSAMYLCASSPQHSGANVLTFGAGSRLTVL.